The clone carrying this TCR beta chain came up a few times. At one of its ends the junction is not consistent with the germline gene, which may arise from a read error. Assay used: immunoSEQ multiplex PCR; TCRdb lists only in-frame clones, some missing. The sample contains a few hundred thousand clones, 86% of which appear only once. The CDR3 is 11 amino acids. The germline V gene has CDR1 SGHTA and CDR2 FQGNSA. The sample comes from a study of cytomegalovirus exposure and HLA in healthy donors. The specimen was PBMCs. J is TRBJ2-5 and V is TRBV7-2; D ambiguous. The clonotype comes from a young woman in good health and CMV-seronegative. CDR3 amino acids: CASRNQETQYF. The DNA of the CDR3 is TGTGCCAGCAGGAACCAGGAGACCCAGTACTTC.